The clone carrying this TCR beta chain showed up just a few times. The data originate from a study of blood T cell repertoires in COVID-19. Study at large: Some COVID-19 samples were acute and others convalescent; all came from the United States, Italy and Spain. The cDNA or gDNA used as material had been derived from T cells, B-cell-depleted T cells, or PBMCs.

In the source study's methods: For nucleated cells, counts were estimated from reference gene primer amplification. The method was immunoSEQ multiplex PCR; TCRdb's version includes in-frame clones alone and lacks a portion of them. Clone size and V and J calls were adopted from that table, with D and trimming inferred from the DNA. The sample includes about 150,000 clones, 88% of them seen just once. The germline V gene has CDR1 LNHDA and CDR2 SQIVND (reference sequence). The CDR3 runs 16 residues. Trimming took 9 bases from V and 0 from J, leaving 18 bases between them. Material: peripheral blood. The origin of this receptor is a man aged 55-75 years with active or convalescent COVID-19. The chain links TRBV19 to TRBJ1-5, with D possibly TRBD1 on 5 matching bases. In nucleotides, the CDR3 is TGTGCCAGCGCATGGGGCAGCCTCTATAGCAATCAGCCCCAGCATTTT. The encoded protein is CASAWGSLYSNQPQHF.